This T cell receptor beta chain appears in the sequencing data of a study of shared clonotypes between healthy human individuals (TCRdb year 2020). Notes on the research overall: The cohort comprised a couple of women and a few men aged 18 to 49 years. For each donor, three plates each were used for CD4 naive and CD4 memory, two plates were used for CD8 naive, and one plate was used for CD8 memory. Different laboratories and diverse techniques were used to prepare libraries and sequence TCR repertoires, to increase sequencing depth and limit assay-specific biases. Per donor, leukapheresis produced somewhere between about 0.85 and 8.9 billion PBMCs. To estimate repertoire size and how much clonotypes are shared between individuals, the study performed deep sequencing of blood TCR repertoires from a handful of healthy adults. Beyond this particular receptor, the publication reports: Sampling was restricted to blood, and TCR repertoires in tissue are likely to differ from TCR repertoires in blood. Rarefaction of sorted-subset datasets indicated incomplete sequencing despite the large sequencing depth. Pairwise subsampling led to the expectation that sequencing depth would affect the degree of clonotype sharing among donors. When a handful of donors were compared, the shared fraction of clonotypes was about 5.5% for naive CD4, about 4% for naive CD8, 2% to 2.5% for memory CD4, and less than 0.45% for memory CD8. The genetic and exposure-history diversity represented was limited by the small number of donors. Naive subsets generally had larger estimated clonotype richness than memory subsets. Compared with non-shared clonotypes, the clonotypes found in all four sorted-subset donors had higher generation probabilities.

As to this clone: This clone's antigen is unknown. There are no base qualities to consult, and no much larger clone falls within one base.

Healthy HIV-negative adults with no recently reported acute infections or vaccinations were included as donors. Every donor was a Caucasian adult residing in Nashville, Tennessee, USA. CD4+ T cells were enriched by magnetic negative selection, after which naive cells were positively selected on CD45RA and the negative fraction was taken as the memory subset. Blood was obtained by leukapheresis, after which PBMCs were separated by Ficoll-Histopaque density gradient centrifugation and cryopreserved in liquid nitrogen vapor phase. Analytical flow cytometry was used to check the purity and quantity of every magnetically sorted T cell population. Genomic DNA was isolated from every sorted fraction and measured by UV absorbance on a Nanodrop 2000c. Using the deep immunoSEQ assay, multiplex PCR amplified TCR CDR3 regions from genomic DNA. Genomic DNA extracted from each cell subset was distributed evenly over all wells of several immunoSEQ 96-well plates, and each plate served as one replicate. For sorted subsets, 150 to 200 ng genomic DNA, equal to tens of thousands of T cell genomes, was loaded into each replicate PCR. Purified libraries were quantified with a Qubit 3.0 fluorometer, sized on a Bioanalyzer 2100, and re-quantified with the KAPA Library Quantification kit. A separate single-read 150-cycle Illumina NextSeq 550 flow cell was used to sequence each immunoSEQ 96-well plate. Per the authors' processing: Because the immunoSEQ output held only junctional sequences and lacked quality scores, the filtering could not match the filtering applied to full-length reads. To assign V/J genes and CDR3, sequences were annotated against IMGT germline references using PyIR, a Python wrapper for IgBLAST v1.9. Reads were removed for weak V/J assignments (E-value above 1e-6), missing CDR3, stop codons, out-of-frame junctions, or ambiguous translated residues. V3J clonotypes were defined as sequences sharing the same inferred V gene, J gene, and CDR3 amino acid sequence. To compute the percentage overlap between repertoires, the number of shared unique clonotypes was divided by the size of the smaller repertoire. Three approaches were used to assess repertoire richness: RTK rarefaction, the Chao1 estimator, and Recon v2.1 estimates of unobserved clonotypes. Generation probabilities for all TCRbeta clonotypes obtained by the gDNA method from a handful of donors were computed using OLGA. Entries here come from immuneACCESS through TCRdb and include only in-frame sequences with V and J called. Some clones fail to appear in such tables; in the studies checked, an unresolved V gene covers under half of the shortfall, and the cause of the remainder is unknown. D and trimming come from the DNA, and the V and J calls and clone size come from that table. For this sample there are about 230,000 clones; approximately 65% appear just once. Over 8.5% of the sample is in the top ten clones.

Sequenced material: memory CD4+ T cells sorted from blood. The cell subset or site label corresponds to: CD45RA-negative fraction. The receptor comes from a young man in good health.

The CDR3 amino acid sequence is: CASSTTGGEAEAFF. The DNA sequence is given as TGTGCCAGCTCAACGACAGGGGGGGAGGCTGAAGCTTTCTTT. The chain joins TRBV18 to TRBJ1-1, with 9 central nucleotides matching TRBD1. CDR1 and CDR2 (KGHSH, LQKENI) derive from the germline V gene. The CDR3 spans 14 residues, from the cysteine through the phenylalanine. The sequence is cut down to CDR3 DNA, 42 bases in frame from base 1. The junction shows trimming of 5 bases on V and 6 bases on J, and the gene matches do not reach 7 bases of it.